This T cell receptor beta chain was recorded in a study of T-cell reconstitution after alpha-beta-depleted transplantation in children. A TCRbeta library incorporating unique molecular identifiers was prepared. A single record per CDR3 protein comes from TCRdb applying MiXCR to the PCR reads. The table shows around 480,000 distinct CDR3 sequences, with around a third occurring only once. This clonotype was observed a handful of times. This CDR3 has 12 residues. Germline V CDR1 and CDR2: DFQATT, SNEGSKA (reference sequence). V lost 6 bases and J 3 bases, leaving 9 bases between the germline ends. The chain has TRBV20-1 and TRBJ1-5; D not resolved. This sample comprised PBMCs from the stem cell graft donor, obtained from the stem cell graft. The TCR was taken from a human donor who donated a stem cell graft to a child with aplastic anemia. CDR3 nucleotide sequence: TGCAGTGCCCTCGTGAACAATCAGCCCCAGCATTTT. Translated: CSALVNNQPQHF.